The rows below give T cell receptor beta chains drawn from one sample of a study of Ad26.COV2.S vaccination and SARS-CoV-2 variants. Sequencing used immunoSEQ multiplex PCR; TCRdb keeps in-frame clones, though not all of them. Among about 180,000 clones listed, roughly nine tenths were seen once. The source was peripheral blood, collected after recovery from COVID-19. These receptor sequences come from a human donor who had recovered from COVID-19. CDR3s include the opening cysteine and the closing phenylalanine or tryptophan. A D gene is named only where the DNA matches it firmly. Clone size is given for some rows only: seen once, a few or many times, or a class if the clone is expanded.

D gene: NA; V gene: TRBV21-1; clone size: NA; J gene: TRBJ1-1; CDR3 protein: CASSFIPGDTEAFF; CDR3 DNA: TGTGCCAGCAGCTTCATTCCAGGGGACACTGAAGCTTTCTTT
D gene: TRBD1; V gene: TRBV2; clone size: NA; J gene: TRBJ1-2; CDR3 protein: CASRGQSLYGYTF; CDR3 DNA: TGTGCCAGCAGGGGACAGAGCCTCTATGGCTACACCTTC
D gene: NA; V gene: TRBV6-5; clone size: NA; J gene: TRBJ1-5; CDR3 protein: CASRGFRNQPQHF; CDR3 DNA: TGTGCCAGCAGGGGTTTTCGGAATCAGCCCCAGCATTTT
D gene: NA; V gene: TRBV7-9; clone size: NA; J gene: TRBJ2-5; CDR3 protein: CASSLAGPQETQYF; CDR3 DNA: TGTGCCAGCAGCCTAGCAGGTCCGCAAGAGACCCAGTACTTC
D gene: NA; V gene: TRBV28; clone size: NA; J gene: TRBJ2-3; CDR3 protein: CASSLHHTDTQYF; CDR3 DNA: TGTGCCAGCAGTTTACATCACACAGATACGCAGTATTTT
D gene: NA; V gene: TRBV2; clone size: once; J gene: TRBJ2-1; CDR3 protein: CASNDEGGYNEQFF; CDR3 DNA: TGTGCCAGCAACGACGAGGGGGGATACAATGAGCAGTTCTTC
D gene: NA; V gene: TRBV7-8; clone size: NA; J gene: TRBJ1-5; CDR3 protein: CASSLISEGQPQHF; CDR3 DNA: TGTGCCAGCAGCTTGATTTCCGAGGGCCAGCCCCAGCATTTT
D gene: NA; V gene: TRBV2; clone size: NA; J gene: TRBJ2-3; CDR3 protein: CASSEIDTQYF; CDR3 DNA: TGTGCCAGCAGTGAAATTGATACGCAGTATTTT
D gene: NA; V gene: TRBV4-2; clone size: few; J gene: TRBJ2-1; CDR3 protein: CASSSSHNEQFF; CDR3 DNA: TGTGCCAGCAGCTCGTCCCACAATGAGCAGTTCTTC
D gene: NA; V gene: TRBV5-1; clone size: NA; J gene: TRBJ2-3; CDR3 protein: CASLRGERDTDTQYF; CDR3 DNA: TGCGCCAGCCTTAGGGGGGAGCGGGACACAGATACGCAGTATTTT
D gene: NA; V gene: TRBV5-1; clone size: NA; J gene: TRBJ2-1; CDR3 protein: CASSLAIGGPGNEQFF; CDR3 DNA: TGCGCCAGCAGCTTGGCCATTGGGGGGCCTGGGAATGAGCAGTTCTTC
D gene: NA; V gene: TRBV2; clone size: NA; J gene: TRBJ1-3; CDR3 protein: CASEMGQAGNTIYF; CDR3 DNA: TGTGCCAGCGAGATGGGGCAAGCCGGAAACACCATATATTTT
D gene: NA; V gene: TRBV12-3/TRBV12-4; clone size: NA; J gene: TRBJ2-7; CDR3 protein: CASRESVAYEQYF; CDR3 DNA: TGTGCCAGCAGGGAATCAGTGGCCTACGAGCAGTACTTC
D gene: TRBD1; V gene: TRBV27; clone size: NA; J gene: TRBJ2-7; CDR3 protein: CASSLTILRGRYEQYF; CDR3 DNA: TGTGCCAGCAGTTTAACAATCCTCAGGGGGCGCTACGAGCAGTACTTC
D gene: NA; V gene: TRBV19; clone size: NA; J gene: TRBJ2-2; CDR3 protein: CASSVGQNTGELFF; CDR3 DNA: TGTGCCAGTAGCGTAGGACAGAACACCGGGGAGCTGTTTTTT
D gene: NA; V gene: TRBV4-1; clone size: NA; J gene: TRBJ2-7; CDR3 protein: CASSQDIFLSYEQYF; CDR3 DNA: TGCGCCAGCAGCCAAGATATTTTTCTCTCCTACGAGCAGTACTTC
D gene: TRBD2; V gene: TRBV10-3; clone size: NA; J gene: TRBJ2-7; CDR3 protein: CAISESSGMGREQYF; CDR3 DNA: TGTGCCATCAGTGAGTCAAGCGGGATGGGGCGCGAGCAGTACTTC
D gene: TRBD1; V gene: TRBV3-1/TRBV3-2; clone size: NA; J gene: TRBJ2-7; CDR3 protein: CASSQVGTGKQYF; CDR3 DNA: TGTGCCAGCAGCCAAGTGGGGACAGGGAAGCAGTACTTC
D gene: TRBD2; V gene: TRBV6-5; clone size: NA; J gene: TRBJ2-1; CDR3 protein: CASSPTSGSYNEQFF; CDR3 DNA: TGTGCCAGCAGCCCCACTAGCGGGAGTTATAATGAGCAGTTCTTC
D gene: NA; V gene: TRBV2; clone size: NA; J gene: TRBJ2-7; CDR3 protein: CASSLEGEQYF; CDR3 DNA: TGTGCCAGCAGTCTAGAGGGCGAGCAGTACTTC
D gene: TRBD2; V gene: TRBV9; clone size: NA; J gene: TRBJ2-7; CDR3 protein: CASSGSSGRTSYEQYF; CDR3 DNA: TGTGCCAGCAGCGGATCTAGCGGGAGGACCTCCTACGAGCAGTACTTC
D gene: TRBD1; V gene: TRBV6-5; clone size: NA; J gene: TRBJ1-3; CDR3 protein: CASREGAAGNTIYF; CDR3 DNA: TGTGCCAGCAGAGAGGGGGCCGCTGGAAACACCATATATTTT
D gene: TRBD1; V gene: TRBV7-2; clone size: NA; J gene: TRBJ2-1; CDR3 protein: CASSLRGDSLYNEQFF; CDR3 DNA: TGTGCCAGCAGCTTAAGAGGGGACAGCCTATACAATGAGCAGTTCTTC
D gene: NA; V gene: TRBV12-3/TRBV12-4; clone size: few; J gene: TRBJ2-5; CDR3 protein: CASSLNLGETQYF; CDR3 DNA: TGTGCCAGCAGTTTAAACTTGGGAGAGACCCAGTACTTC
D gene: NA; V gene: TRBV30; clone size: NA; J gene: TRBJ1-1; CDR3 protein: CAWSVVPGTEAFF; CDR3 DNA: TGTGCCTGGAGTGTAGTACCAGGGACTGAAGCTTTCTTT
D gene: NA; V gene: TRBV2; clone size: NA; J gene: TRBJ1-1; CDR3 protein: CASSEALLITEAFF; CDR3 DNA: TGTGCCAGCAGTGAAGCGCTTCTTATCACTGAAGCTTTCTTT
D gene: NA; V gene: TRBV5-1; clone size: NA; J gene: TRBJ1-2; CDR3 protein: CASSLDSNYGYTF; CDR3 DNA: TGCGCCAGCAGCTTGGATAGTAACTATGGCTACACCTTC
D gene: TRBD2; V gene: TRBV4-2; clone size: NA; J gene: TRBJ2-5; CDR3 protein: CASSQARGGLGGTQYF; CDR3 DNA: TGTGCCAGCAGCCAAGCGCGCGGGGGGCTCGGCGGGACCCAGTACTTC
D gene: NA; V gene: TRBV2; clone size: NA; J gene: TRBJ2-3; CDR3 protein: CASSARMISTDTQYF; CDR3 DNA: TGTGCCAGCAGTGCCCGAATGATTAGCACAGATACGCAGTATTTT
D gene: NA; V gene: TRBV12-3/TRBV12-4; clone size: NA; J gene: TRBJ2-1; CDR3 protein: CASTRSTSQFF; CDR3 DNA: TGTGCCAGCACCCGATCAACATCGCAGTTCTTC
D gene: TRBD2; V gene: TRBV19; clone size: NA; J gene: TRBJ2-2; CDR3 protein: CASSKVLAGGSGELFF; CDR3 DNA: TGTGCCAGTAGTAAGGTCCTAGCGGGAGGATCCGGGGAGCTGTTTTTT
D gene: NA; V gene: TRBV5-1; clone size: NA; J gene: TRBJ2-1; CDR3 protein: CASSLGASAPSSYNEQFF; CDR3 DNA: TGCGCCAGCAGCTTGGGAGCGAGCGCACCGAGCTCCTACAATGAGCAGTTCTTC
D gene: NA; V gene: TRBV5-1; clone size: NA; J gene: TRBJ1-1; CDR3 protein: CASSLPGVDTEAFF; CDR3 DNA: TGCGCCAGCAGCTTGCCGGGGGTGGACACTGAAGCTTTCTTT
D gene: NA; V gene: TRBV19; clone size: once; J gene: TRBJ1-1; CDR3 protein: CASSLSGLWGDTEAFF; CDR3 DNA: TGTGCCAGTAGCCTATCCGGATTGTGGGGGGACACTGAAGCTTTCTTT
D gene: TRBD1; V gene: TRBV19; clone size: few; J gene: TRBJ1-5; CDR3 protein: CASSARQGGNQPQHF; CDR3 DNA: TGTGCCAGTAGTGCAAGACAGGGGGGCAATCAGCCCCAGCATTTT
D gene: NA; V gene: TRBV19; clone size: NA; J gene: TRBJ2-3; CDR3 protein: CASSSWEDSTDTQYF; CDR3 DNA: TGTGCCAGTAGTAGTTGGGAAGACAGCACAGATACGCAGTATTTT
D gene: NA; V gene: TRBV9; clone size: NA; J gene: TRBJ1-2; CDR3 protein: CASSVASEGGYGYTF; CDR3 DNA: TGTGCCAGCAGCGTAGCTAGTGAGGGCGGCTATGGCTACACCTTC
D gene: TRBD2; V gene: TRBV9; clone size: NA; J gene: TRBJ2-3; CDR3 protein: CASSATSGGARLSDTQYF; CDR3 DNA: TGTGCCAGCAGCGCTACTAGCGGGGGGGCCCGTTTGTCAGATACGCAGTATTTT
D gene: NA; V gene: TRBV12-3/TRBV12-4; clone size: once; J gene: TRBJ2-1; CDR3 protein: CASSPRIGQFF; CDR3 DNA: TGTGCCAGCAGCCCCCGTATAGGGCAGTTCTTC
D gene: NA; V gene: TRBV4-1; clone size: NA; J gene: TRBJ2-7; CDR3 protein: CASSQDAHEQYF; CDR3 DNA: TGCGCCAGCAGCCAAGATGCCCACGAGCAGTACTTC
D gene: NA; V gene: TRBV7-2; clone size: NA; J gene: TRBJ2-7; CDR3 protein: CASSLVGLSYEQYF; CDR3 DNA: TGTGCCAGCAGCTTAGTGGGCCTCTCCTACGAGCAGTACTTC
D gene: NA; V gene: TRBV28; clone size: NA; J gene: TRBJ1-2; CDR3 protein: CASMDYGYTF; CDR3 DNA: TGTGCCAGCATGGACTATGGCTACACCTTC
D gene: TRBD1; V gene: TRBV19; clone size: NA; J gene: TRBJ1-4; CDR3 protein: CASSRTGKHEKLFF; CDR3 DNA: TGTGCCAGTAGTAGGACAGGAAAGCATGAAAAACTGTTTTTT
D gene: TRBD1; V gene: TRBV15; clone size: NA; J gene: TRBJ1-1; CDR3 protein: CATRIRQGAEAFF; CDR3 DNA: TGTGCCACTAGGATAAGACAGGGGGCCGAGGCTTTCTTT
D gene: NA; V gene: TRBV9; clone size: NA; J gene: TRBJ2-5; CDR3 protein: CASSVGNGQETQYF; CDR3 DNA: TGTGCCAGCAGCGTAGGTAACGGCCAAGAGACCCAGTACTTC
D gene: TRBD2; V gene: TRBV6-1; clone size: NA; J gene: TRBJ2-1; CDR3 protein: CASSEGLAGFPEQFF; CDR3 DNA: TGTGCCAGCAGTGAGGGACTAGCGGGATTCCCTGAGCAGTTCTTC
D gene: NA; V gene: TRBV27; clone size: NA; J gene: TRBJ1-3; CDR3 protein: CASRFSGNGNTIYF; CDR3 DNA: TGTGCCAGCAGGTTCTCAGGGAACGGAAACACCATATATTTT